The TCR beta chain under discussion was sequenced for a study of cytomegalovirus exposure and HLA in healthy donors. Separation from the approximately 660-subject first cohort characterized the roughly 110-subject validation cohort, to which the donors belonged. CDR3 length: 15 amino acids. Germline lookup yields CDR1 LNHNV and CDR2 YYDKDF (reference sequence). Deletions cut 0 bases from V and 0 bases from J, with 9 bases between. Produced via immunoSEQ multiplex PCR; TCRdb's table is partial and in-frame only. The sample contains 150,000 to 200,000 clones, less than 95% of which appear only once. Broader study findings: The authors enumerated over 150 TCR beta chains as linked to cytomegalovirus. It was reported that the classifier diagnosed cytomegalovirus status with high specificity and sensitivity in both the original and validation cohorts. Rarity held for most TCR sequences, but there were some public TCRs that occurred in many donors.

A word on this clone: Its specificity is unknown.

This chain connects TRBV15 to TRBJ2-7; D is ambiguous. Sequencing was performed on PBMCs. The receptor was derived from a woman aged 18-29 years in good health and CMV-seropositive. The CDR3 DNA reads TGTGCCACCAGCAGAGAGGCCCGGAGCTCCTACGAGCAGTACTTC. It encodes CATSREARSSYEQYF.